A selection of T cell receptor beta chains follows, all from one sample in a study of cytomegalovirus exposure and HLA in healthy donors. Sequencing was performed with immunoSEQ multiplex PCR; in TCRdb, only in-frame clones are kept and a portion is missing. The sample contains roughly 150,000 clones, approximately 80% of which appear only once. The specimen was PBMCs. All receptors derive from a man aged 25 to 45 in good health and CMV-seropositive. CDR3s include the opening cysteine and the closing phenylalanine or tryptophan. A D gene is named only where the DNA matches it firmly. Only part of the rows carry a size: once, few, many, or a class if the clone is expanded.

CDR3 protein: CASRRETSSDEQFF
CDR3 DNA: TGTGCCAGCAGACGTGAAACTAGCTCCGATGAGCAGTTCTTC
V gene: TRBV5-4
D gene: NA
clone size: NA
CDR3 length: 14
J gene: TRBJ2-1

CDR3 protein: CASSYGWDGYTF
CDR3 DNA: TGTGCCAGCAGCTACGGGTGGGATGGCTACACCTTC
V gene: TRBV5-8
D gene: NA
clone size: NA
CDR3 length: 12
J gene: TRBJ1-2

CDR3 protein: CASSPEREPYYGYTF
CDR3 DNA: TGTGCCAGCAGCCCAGAACGGGAGCCATACTATGGCTACACCTTC
V gene: TRBV4-2
D gene: NA
clone size: NA
CDR3 length: 15
J gene: TRBJ1-2

CDR3 protein: CAASRATGGAETQYF
CDR3 DNA: TGTGCCGCCAGCAGAGCTACTGGCGGGGCAGAGACCCAGTACTTC
V gene: TRBV15
D gene: NA
clone size: NA
CDR3 length: 15
J gene: TRBJ2-5

CDR3 protein: CASSESPGANEQFF
CDR3 DNA: TGCGCCAGCAGTGAGTCCCCAGGGGCGAATGAGCAGTTCTTC
V gene: TRBV10-1
D gene: NA
clone size: NA
CDR3 length: 14
J gene: TRBJ2-1

CDR3 protein: CASSIPPLYGYTF
CDR3 DNA: TGTGCCAGTAGTATACCCCCCCTCTATGGCTACACCTTC
V gene: TRBV19
D gene: NA
clone size: few
CDR3 length: 13
J gene: TRBJ1-2

CDR3 protein: CSVGPRGLAGEGGTDTQYF
CDR3 DNA: TGCAGCGTTGGTCCGAGGGGACTAGCGGGAGAAGGGGGCACAGATACGCAGTATTTT
V gene: TRBV29-1
D gene: TRBD2
clone size: NA
CDR3 length: 19
J gene: TRBJ2-3

CDR3 protein: CASSSGTLLTNTGELFF
CDR3 DNA: TGTGCCAGCAGCAGCGGGACTTTACTCACGAACACCGGGGAGCTGTTTTTT
V gene: TRBV5-8
D gene: TRBD2
clone size: NA
CDR3 length: 17
J gene: TRBJ2-2

CDR3 protein: CASSTTVEAFF
CDR3 DNA: TGTGCCAGCAGCACCACAGTAGAAGCTTTCTTT
V gene: TRBV5-6
D gene: NA
clone size: NA
CDR3 length: 11
J gene: TRBJ1-1

CDR3 protein: CASSSRTGSYGYTF
CDR3 DNA: TGTGCCAGCAGCTCCAGGACAGGGTCCTATGGCTACACCTTC
V gene: TRBV9
D gene: TRBD1
clone size: few
CDR3 length: 14
J gene: TRBJ1-2

CDR3 protein: CASSLVGASYEQYF
CDR3 DNA: TGTGCCAGCAGCTTAGTGGGGGCGTCCTACGAGCAGTACTTC
V gene: TRBV13
D gene: NA
clone size: NA
CDR3 length: 14
J gene: TRBJ2-7

CDR3 protein: CASSFRDSSNSPLHF
CDR3 DNA: TGTGCCAGCAGCTTCCGGGACAGTTCTAATTCACCCCTCCACTTT
V gene: TRBV6-1
D gene: TRBD1
clone size: few
CDR3 length: 15
J gene: TRBJ1-6

CDR3 protein: CASRVRPRGETQYF
CDR3 DNA: TGTGCCAGCCGGGTGCGCCCCCGGGGAGAGACCCAGTACTTC
V gene: TRBV21-1
D gene: NA
clone size: NA
CDR3 length: 14
J gene: TRBJ2-5

CDR3 protein: CSVGTGDSYEQYF
CDR3 DNA: TGCAGCGTCGGGACAGGGGACTCCTACGAGCAGTACTTC
V gene: TRBV29-1
D gene: TRBD1
clone size: once
CDR3 length: 13
J gene: TRBJ2-7

CDR3 protein: CASSGREAPNEQFF
CDR3 DNA: TGCGCCAGCAGCGGACGGGAGGCCCCTAATGAGCAGTTCTTC
V gene: TRBV5-1
D gene: TRBD2
clone size: NA
CDR3 length: 14
J gene: TRBJ2-1

CDR3 protein: CAWKPIDNEQFF
CDR3 DNA: TGTGCCTGGAAGCCCATCGACAATGAGCAGTTCTTC
V gene: TRBV30
D gene: NA
clone size: NA
CDR3 length: 12
J gene: TRBJ2-1

CDR3 protein: CASSPGTSGRYNEQFF
CDR3 DNA: TGTGCCAGCAGCCCCGGGACTAGCGGGAGATATAATGAGCAGTTCTTC
V gene: TRBV5-6
D gene: TRBD2
clone size: NA
CDR3 length: 16
J gene: TRBJ2-1

CDR3 protein: CASRALEQFF
CDR3 DNA: TGCGCCAGCAGGGCCCTGGAGCAGTTCTTC
V gene: TRBV10-2
D gene: NA
clone size: NA
CDR3 length: 10
J gene: TRBJ2-1

CDR3 protein: CASSAGGHEQYF
CDR3 DNA: TGTGCCAGCAGTGCAGGGGGGCACGAGCAGTACTTC
V gene: TRBV2
D gene: NA
clone size: NA
CDR3 length: 12
J gene: TRBJ2-7

CDR3 protein: CASSLAGTSGETQYF
CDR3 DNA: TGTGCCAGCAGCTTAGCTGGGACTAGCGGAGAGACCCAGTACTTC
V gene: TRBV7-2
D gene: TRBD2
clone size: NA
CDR3 length: 15
J gene: TRBJ2-5

CDR3 protein: CASGGGAKNIQYF
CDR3 DNA: TGTGCCAGCGGCGGGGGAGCCAAAAACATTCAGTACTTC
V gene: TRBV28
D gene: TRBD2
clone size: NA
CDR3 length: 13
J gene: TRBJ2-4

CDR3 protein: CASRRTDRHSYEQYF
CDR3 DNA: TGTGCCAGCAGGCGAACCGACCGACACTCCTACGAGCAGTACTTC
V gene: TRBV6-5
D gene: NA
clone size: few
CDR3 length: 15
J gene: TRBJ2-7